A selection of T cell receptor beta chains follows, all from one sample in a study of cytomegalovirus exposure and HLA in healthy donors. The table came from immunoSEQ multiplex PCR; TCRdb's copy has only in-frame clones and leaves some out. Of approximately 130,000 clones detected, around 83% appear once; the ten largest clones hold about 7%. The sample was PBMCs. Source of these receptors: a woman aged 25 to 39 in good health and CMV-seropositive. CDR3s include the opening cysteine and the closing phenylalanine or tryptophan. The D gene is left open where the match is weak. Size is stated for part of the rows, as once, few or many counts, or as a class when the clone is expanded.

clone_size	v_call	d_call	j_call	cdr3_nt	cdr3_aa
-	TRBV5-1	-	TRBJ2-1	TGCGCCAGCAGCTATGGGGGGTCGAATGAGCAGTTCTTC	CASSYGGSNEQFF
-	TRBV5-6	TRBD1	TRBJ2-7	TGTGCCAGCAGCCTAAAAGTAAAGATTACAGGGGTGAACTACGAGCAGTACTTC	CASSLKVKITGVNYEQYF
-	TRBV5-3	TRBD2	TRBJ2-2	TGTGCCAGAAGCATACTAGCGGGGGGCCCAAACACCGGGGAGCTGTTTTTT	CARSILAGGPNTGELFF
-	TRBV7-8	-	TRBJ2-7	TGTGCCAGCAGCCCAGGGGGGACAGTAGCCTACGAGCAGTACTTC	CASSPGGTVAYEQYF
-	TRBV30	TRBD2	TRBJ2-7	TGTGCCTGGAGGAGGCGGGCGGCGGGAGATAGGTACGAGCAGTACTTC	CAWRRRAAGDRYEQYF
-	TRBV10-3	TRBD2	TRBJ2-3	TGTGCCATCGGGACTAGCGGGGGAGGTACGCAGTATTTT	CAIGTSGGGTQYF
-	TRBV7-9	TRBD2	TRBJ2-7	TGTTCTTGGGGGGGTAGCGGCTACGAGCAGTACTTC	CSWGGSGYEQYF
few	TRBV19	TRBD1	TRBJ1-6	TGTGCCAGTAGATCGCCGGGACAGGGGCACGGATCACCCCTCCACTTT	CASRSPGQGHGSPLHF
-	TRBV6-6	TRBD2	TRBJ2-5	TGTGCCAGCCGAAGGGAGGGGGAGACCCAGTACTTC	CASRREGETQYF
-	TRBV6-6	TRBD1	TRBJ2-7	TGTGCCAGCAGTTTGACGCGGGACAGGGGAGGGGAGCAGTACTTC	CASSLTRDRGGEQYF
-	TRBV5-1	TRBD1	TRBJ1-5	TGCGCCAGCAGCTTGGGGACAGGGGAGGCAAATCAGCCCCAGCATTTT	CASSLGTGEANQPQHF
-	TRBV5-1	TRBD1	TRBJ2-2	TGCGCCAGCAGCTTCCCGGACAGGGGGTCGACCGGGGAGCTGTTTTTT	CASSFPDRGSTGELFF
-	TRBV5-6	TRBD1	TRBJ2-1	TGTGCCAGCAGCAGCTGGACAGGGTACAATGAGCAGTTCTTC	CASSSWTGYNEQFF
-	TRBV5-4	-	TRBJ2-3	TGTGCCAGCAGCTTTAAGGGGTCTACAGATACGCAGTATTTT	CASSFKGSTDTQYF
once	TRBV19	-	TRBJ2-1	TGTGCCAGTAGTATGGCCCGGGACAACACTTACAATGAGCAGTTCTTC	CASSMARDNTYNEQFF
once	TRBV28	TRBD2	TRBJ2-7	TGTGCCAGCAGTCCCCGACCCGGACTAGCGGGTTCCTACGAGCAGTACTTC	CASSPRPGLAGSYEQYF
-	TRBV7-9	-	TRBJ1-1	TGTGCCAGCAGCCCCCCGAGGGCGTCGAACACTGAAGCTTTCTTT	CASSPPRASNTEAFF
-	TRBV11-2	-	TRBJ1-1	TGTGCCAGCAGCTTTATTTCGCAGGGAGGGGGGTTGAACACTGAAGCTTTCTTT	CASSFISQGGGLNTEAFF
-	TRBV19	-	TRBJ1-1	TGTGCCAGTAGTTTACAGGGGAACACTGAAGCTTTCTTT	CASSLQGNTEAFF
-	TRBV9	-	TRBJ2-7	TGTGCCAGCAGCGTAGAGTTAGATTCGCCAGGGAACGAGCAGTACTTC	CASSVELDSPGNEQYF
-	TRBV5-1	-	TRBJ2-5	TGCGCCAGCAGCTTGCCGAGCGGGGAGACCCAGTACTTC	CASSLPSGETQYF
few	TRBV18	-	TRBJ1-3	TGTGCCAGCTCACCACGGGGGCTAGAAGGAAACACCATATATTTT	CASSPRGLEGNTIYF